This TCR beta chain was captured by sequencing in a study of blood T cell repertoires in COVID-19. In the study overall: The origin of the acute and convalescent COVID-19 samples was the United States, Italy and Spain. Sources were T cells, B-cell-depleted T cells, or PBMCs; the material itself was cDNA or gDNA.

The ends lost 5 bases at V and 7 bases at J; junction bases unmatched: 11. Germline loops: CDR1 MDHEN, CDR2 SYDVKM. This CDR3 contains 16 residues. As handled by the study authors: Amplification of reference gene primers provided the estimated nucleated cell counts. Clones were sequenced by immunoSEQ multiplex PCR, and TCRdb holds only the in-frame ones, with some missing. V, J and clone size were drawn from that table, and D and trimming were deduced from the DNA. The sample lists some 180,000 clones, about 80% seen once, with roughly a tenth in the top ten. This chain links TRBV28 with TRBJ1-4; 9 bases line up with TRBD1. The sequencing input was peripheral blood. The sequence derives from a man in his 70s with active or convalescent COVID-19. CDR3 coding DNA: TGTGCCAGCAGTAAAACGGGGACAGGGCAGGCTGAAAAACTGTTTTTT. It specifies CASSKTGTGQAEKLFF.